One sample yielded the 2 T cell receptor beta chains listed below, sequenced in a study of blood T cells in healthy people across ages. Combining a sample-barcoded 5' primer with a J-beta primer mix, a second PCR ran for 7 to 11 cycles. One entry per CDR3 protein, called by TCRdb with MiXCR from the 5' RACE reads. The data show about 580,000 distinct CDR3 sequences, around 48% seen once. Material: blood. All receptors derive from a man aged 80 or over in good health.

V and J are TRBV29-1 and TRBJ1-1; D gene uncertain. Trimming stripped 7 bases from V and 4 bases from J, with 16 bases between. The CDR3 has 13 residues. Germline loops: CDR1 SQVTM, CDR2 ANQGSEA. DNA for the CDR3: TGCAGCGCCCCCCGAGGGCCCGGCACTGAAGCTTTCTTT. It codes for CSAPRGPGTEAFF.

The rearrangement links TRBV20-1 to TRBJ2-7; D is uncertain. Trimming cost V 0 bases and J 2 bases, with 14 bases left between them. CDR1 is DFQATT and CDR2 is SNEGSKA in the germline V gene (reference sequence). This CDR3 is built from 15 residues. For the CDR3, the DNA is TGCAGTGCTAGAGATGCCAGACCTCCGACCTACGAGCAGTACTTC. As protein: CSARDARPPTYEQYF.